The 29 T cell receptor beta chains below were found in one sample sequenced in a study of neurological immune-mediated disorders. MiXCR, applied by TCRdb to the 5' RACE reads, yields one record per CDR3 protein. The table has roughly 100,000 distinct CDR3 sequences, under 4.5% seen once. The sequenced material came from PBMCs. These receptors were obtained from a woman in her forties or fifties with multiple sclerosis.

In this sample, this clonotype turned up many times. The V gene is TRBV7-9, the J gene TRBJ2-3; a weak D match, TRBD1 (5 bases). The germline V and J ends were trimmed by 2 bases and 5 bases, with 11 bases remaining between them. The CDR3 is 14 amino acids. CDR1 is SEHNR and CDR2 is FQNEAQ in the germline V gene (reference sequence). CDR3 region: CASSLSQGEDTQYF. The CDR3 nucleotides read TGTGCCAGCAGCTTAAGTCAGGGTGAAGATACGCAGTATTTT.

This clonotype was found many times. The V call is TRBV5-1, the J call TRBJ2-3, with TRBD1 matching 9 bases. V lost 0 bases to trimming and J lost 6 bases; unmatched junction nucleotides: 8. CDR1 and CDR2 from the germline V gene are SGHRS and YFSETQ. CDR3 size: 16 residues. CDR3 residues: CASSLVGDRAMDTQYF. CDR3 in DNA: TGCGCCAGCAGCTTGGTCGGGGACAGGGCCATGGATACGCAGTATTTT. Complete variable domain (other parts from reference TRBV5-1 and TRBJ2-3): KAGVTQTPRYLIKTRGQQVTLSCSPISGHRSVSWYQQTPGQGLQFLFEYFSETQRNKGNFPGRFSGRQFSNSRSEMNVSTLELGDSALYLCASSLVGDRAMDTQYFGPGTRLTVL.

This chain uses TRBV20-1 with TRBJ2-5; 9 bases match TRBD2. After removal of 7 bases from V and 1 base from J, the junction contained 13 bases not matched to a gene. The CDR3 extends over 16 amino acids. In germline, CDR1 is DFQATT, CDR2 SNEGSKA (reference sequence). DNA for the CDR3: TGCAGTGTAATAGGTGGGCGGGGGGGATTCCAAGAGACCCAGTACTTC. Its translation is CSVIGGRGGFQETQYF.

Ten or more counts support this clonotype. The chain links TRBV9 to TRBJ2-6, with D possibly matching TRBD1 (5 bases). In germline, CDR1 is SGDLS, CDR2 YYNGEE. V shed 1 base and J shed 1 base, with 18 bases lying between them. The CDR3 runs to 19 residues. In DNA form, the CDR3 reads TGTGCCAGCAGCGTAAAGGGGTTAGCTTTTACTTCTGGGGCCAACGTCCTGACTTTC. Residues: CASSVKGLAFTSGANVLTF. The variable domain in full, completed from reference TRBV9 and TRBJ2-6, reads DSGVTQTPKHLITATGQRVTLRCSPRSGDLSVYWYQQSLDQGLQFLIQYYNGEERAKGNILERFSAQQFPDLHSELNLSSLELGDSALYFCASSVKGLAFTSGANVLTFGAGSRLTVL.

This clonotype was seen many times. The chain is built from TRBV5-1 and TRBJ2-1; 10 bases agree with TRBD2. There are 14 residues in the CDR3. Per germline, CDR1 SGHRS and CDR2 YFSETQ. V gave up 0 bases and J gave up 6 bases; unmatched junction bases: 0. This chain's CDR3 is CASSLASGGNEQFF. CDR3 nucleotides: TGCGCCAGCAGCTTGGCTAGCGGGGGCAATGAGCAGTTCTTC.

This clonotype was recorded many times. The genes are TRBV6-6 and TRBJ1-1; the match to TRBD1 covers 12 bases. After removal of 5 bases from V and 4 bases from J, the junction contained 5 bases not matched to a gene. The CDR3 runs 15 residues. Germline lookup yields CDR1 MNHNY and CDR2 SVGAGI (reference sequence). This CDR3 reads CASSTRDRGLTEAFF. CDR3 coding DNA: TGTGCCAGCAGTACCCGGGACAGGGGGCTCACTGAAGCTTTCTTT.

In regard to this clonotype: A read error is possible here, since a much larger clone lies one base away. V is TRBV5-1 and J is TRBJ2-7; D is unresolved. Trimming pared 0 bases from V and 2 bases from J, leaving 12 bases between. The CDR3 sequence is 15 residues long. Germline loops: CDR1 SGHRS, CDR2 YFSETQ. The CDR3 nucleotides are TGCGCCAGCAGCTTGGTCATCGCCGCGACCTACGAGCAGTACTTC. It specifies CASSLVIAATYEQYF.

This clonotype was detected a few times. A single base separates this from a much larger clone, so it may be a read error. The J gene is TRBJ1-2, the V gene TRBV10-3, with 10 bases fitting TRBD1. J gave up 4 bases and V 6 bases, and 11 bases lay outside the gene matches. CDR3 size: 16 residues. Germline lookup yields CDR1 ENHRY and CDR2 SYGVKD. The CDR3 region has the DNA TGTGCCATCAGCCGACACGGGACAGGGGCGACCTATGGCTACACCTTC. Its protein product is CAISRHGTGATYGYTF.

There are many counts of this clonotype. V gene TRBV4-3 combines with J gene TRBJ2-7; weak D call: TRBD1 (7 bases). Germline CDR1 is LGHNA and CDR2 is YSLEER. The CDR3 covers 15 residues. V dropped 0 bases and J dropped 2 bases, with 11 bases sitting between them. CDR3 sequence reads: CASSQERDSTYEQYF. CDR3 bases: TGCGCCAGCAGCCAAGAGCGGGACAGCACCTACGAGCAGTACTTC.

This clonotype was detected many times. The chain combines TRBV12-3 or TRBV12-4 with TRBJ2-5, with D hard to call. The length of the CDR3 is 11 residues. V dropped 5 bases and J dropped 7 bases, with 8 bases sitting between them. CDR3 nucleotide sequence: TGTGCCAGCAGTCAGACTTTGACCCAGTACTTC. As protein: CASSQTLTQYF.

There are many counts of this clonotype. The genes are TRBV20-1 and TRBJ1-5, with D possibly TRBD1 on 5 matching bases. The V end was cut by 2 bases, the J end by 5 bases, with 7 bases between. CDR1 DFQATT and CDR2 SNEGSKA come from the germline V gene (reference sequence). This CDR3 contains 12 residues. The CDR3 protein is CSARLGDQPQHF. The CDR3 DNA sequence: TGCAGTGCTAGATTGGGGGATCAGCCCCAGCATTTT.

This clonotype was seen at least ten times. The V and J genes are TRBV5-1 and TRBJ2-3; D is ambiguous. Between the trimmed V and J ends, which lost 5 bases and 2 bases, there was a span of 9 bases. CDR3 length equals 13 residues. CDR1 and CDR2 (germline): SGHRS, YFSETQ. CDR3 nucleotide sequence: TGCGCCAGCAGTCTTATACTCACAGATACGCAGTATTTT. It encodes CASSLILTDTQYF.

This clonotype was seen many times. The rearrangement links TRBV20-1 to TRBJ2-6; D is uncertain. With 4 bases removed from V and 0 bases from J, the gap between germline ends came to 13 bases. This CDR3 contains 16 residues. Germline V gives CDR1 DFQATT, CDR2 SNEGSKA (reference sequence). The chain's CDR3 is CSAIGPGLSGANVLTF. CDR3 bases: TGCAGTGCTATAGGACCGGGCCTCTCTGGGGCCAACGTCCTGACTTTC.

There are many counts of this clonotype. The chain combines TRBV5-1 with TRBJ2-5, with D possibly TRBD2 on 6 matching bases. CDR1 SGHRS and CDR2 YFSETQ come from the germline V gene. The CDR3 runs 13 residues. V dropped 2 bases and J dropped 5 bases, with 10 bases sitting between them. The CDR3 DNA follows: TGCGCCAGCAGCTTTAGGAGGGAGGAGACCCAGTACTTC. It specifies CASSFRREETQYF.

This clonotype appeared many times. This chain uses TRBV15 with TRBJ2-1; no definite D call. The CDR3 runs 14 residues. V shed 3 bases and J shed 13 bases, with 19 bases lying between them. From germline, CDR1 is LNHNV and CDR2 YYDKDF (reference sequence). The CDR3 bases are TGTGCCACCAGCAGTTGGGGATTGGAACACTATCAGTTCTTC. This sequence encodes CATSSWGLEHYQFF.

This clonotype was recorded at least ten times. V usage is TRBV5-1 and J usage is TRBJ2-1; no reliable D call. The CDR3 is 14 residues long. CDR1 and CDR2 (germline): SGHRS, YFSETQ. Trimming left V 0 bases short and J 9 bases short, with 13 bases between. The CDR3 nucleotides read TGCGCCAGCAGCTTGGCCAGAGAAGGTACTGAGCAGTTCTTC. It yields the protein CASSLAREGTEQFF.

This clonotype was picked up many times. The rearrangement joins TRBV6-5 to TRBJ2-2; no firm D call. V lost 0 bases to trimming and J lost 2 bases, with 13 bases between them. Looked up from germline, CDR1 is MNHEY and CDR2 is SVGAGI. The CDR3 sequence is 17 residues long. CDR3 amino acids: CASSYSLAFVNTGELFF. CDR3 sequence (DNA): TGTGCCAGCAGTTACTCTCTGGCCTTCGTAAACACCGGGGAGCTGTTTTTT.

This chain connects TRBV7-9 to TRBJ2-7; 7 bases are a match to TRBD1. This CDR3 is built from 15 residues. Germline V lookup: CDR1 SEHNR, CDR2 FQNEAQ (reference sequence). J lost 2 bases, V lost 5 bases, and 9 bases had no gene match. CDR3: CASSPERTGAYEQYF. CDR3 DNA sequence: TGTGCCAGCAGCCCTGAAAGGACAGGAGCCTACGAGCAGTACTTC.

This clonotype was recorded many times. This chain uses TRBV18 with TRBJ2-5; D not certain. Germline CDR1 and CDR2: KGHSH and LQKENI. CDR3 size: 13 residues. V lost 1 base to trimming and J lost 3 bases, with 6 bases between them. Here the CDR3 reads CASSPLGKETQYF. CDR3 bases: TGTGCCAGCTCACCACTGGGGAAAGAGACCCAGTACTTC.

This clonotype was detected only a few times. Given a much more abundant clone one base away, this may be a read error. Because the CDR3 is missing its conserved closing phenylalanine or tryptophan, this is likely a read error. The chain links TRBV6-5 to TRBJ1-2; tentatively, D is TRBD1 (5 bases). CDR1 MNHEY and CDR2 SVGAGI come from the germline V gene. V was pared by 6 bases and J by 4 bases, with 12 bases between. This CDR3 is built from 13 residues. CDR3 DNA sequence: TGTGCCAGCAGCATCGGGGGTCGCTATGGCTACACCGTC. Its protein is CASSIGGRYGYTV.

In this sample, this clonotype turned up many times. V usage is TRBV6-5 and J usage is TRBJ1-3, with D maybe TRBD1 (6 bases). Trimming pared 6 bases from V and 0 bases from J, leaving 12 bases between. This CDR3 region has 15 residues. Germline CDR1 MNHEY, CDR2 SVGAGI. The CDR3 region is CASSRGQSSGNTIYF. The CDR3, as DNA: TGTGCCAGCAGCCGGGGACAAAGCTCTGGAAACACCATATATTTT.

In this sample, this clonotype turned up many times. The chain has TRBV5-5 and TRBJ2-5; TRBD2 agrees at 9 bases. The V and J ends lost 4 bases and 4 bases, in that order; junction bases with no gene match: 11. Per the germline V gene, CDR1 is SGHKS and CDR2 is YYEKEE (reference sequence). The CDR3 runs 16 residues. The CDR3 spells CASSEGSGGLRETQYF. The CDR3 DNA follows: TGTGCCAGCAGCGAAGGTAGCGGGGGCTTGCGAGAGACCCAGTACTTC.

The sample holds many counts of this clonotype. V is TRBV6-5 and J is TRBJ1-1; a weak D match, TRBD1 (5 bases). This CDR3 has 14 amino acids. CDR1 MNHEY and CDR2 SVGAGI come from the germline V gene. The V and J ends lost 6 bases and 1 base respectively, with 12 bases between them. In nucleotides, the CDR3 is TGTGCCAGCAGGACACAGGTTCCGAACACTGAAGCTTTCTTT. Translated: CASRTQVPNTEAFF.

At least ten counts were recorded for this clonotype. This chain uses TRBV9 with TRBJ2-7, with 7 bases aligning to TRBD1. V was pared by 0 bases and J by 5 bases, with 5 bases of the junction left unmatched. Germline V gene lookup returns CDR1 SGDLS and CDR2 YYNGEE. There are 14 residues in the CDR3. CDR3 amino acids: CASSVGDRVDEQYF. In DNA form, the CDR3 reads TGTGCCAGCAGCGTAGGAGACAGGGTGGACGAGCAGTACTTC.

This clonotype occurred many times. V is TRBV7-2 and J is TRBJ2-3; D is uncertain. The CDR3 extends over 14 amino acids. Germline CDR1 reads SGHTA; CDR2 reads FQGNSA. With 3 bases removed from V and 3 bases from J, the gap between germline ends came to 10 bases. The CDR3 DNA reads TGTGCCAGCAGCTTGTACTATATAACAGATACGCAGTATTTT. Protein: CASSLYYITDTQYF.

This clonotype was detected ten times or more. This chain links TRBV9 with TRBJ1-5, with a tentative D call TRBD1 (5 bases). V was clipped by 0 bases and J by 7 bases, with 11 bases between them. The CDR3 covers 14 residues. CDR1 is SGDLS and CDR2 is YYNGEE in the germline V gene. CDR3 region: CASSVGGTSQPQHF. CDR3 coding DNA: TGTGCCAGCAGCGTAGGTGGGACGTCCCAGCCCCAGCATTTT.

Comment on this clonotype: Possible read error: a much larger clone is one base away. The rearrangement joins TRBV9 to TRBJ2-5; TRBD2 agrees at 9 bases. The CDR3 extends over 15 amino acids. Trimming at V came to 0 bases and at J to 4 bases, leaving 4 bases not matched to a gene. The germline gives CDR1 SGDLS, CDR2 YYNGEE. This CDR3 is CASSVGGGEGETQYF. Here the CDR3 DNA reads TGTGCCAGCAGCGTAGGCGGGGGGGAGGGAGAGACCCAGTACTTC.

The V gene is TRBV6-2 or TRBV6-3, the J gene TRBJ2-2, with D uncertain. V was clipped by 0 bases and J by 0 bases, with 11 bases between them. Germline lookup yields CDR1 MNHEY and CDR2 SVGEGT. This CDR3 spans 17 amino acids. The CDR3 protein is CASSYSRRDSNTGELFF. CDR3 DNA sequence: TGTGCCAGCAGTTACTCGAGAAGGGATTCGAACACCGGGGAGCTGTTTTTT.

This rearrangement joins TRBV20-1 to TRBJ1-2; D gene uncertain. Germline V gives CDR1 DFQATT, CDR2 SNEGSKA (reference sequence). The CDR3 runs to 15 residues. Trimming took 0 bases from V and 0 from J, leaving 11 bases between them. This CDR3 is CSARDLTVSNYGYTF. DNA of the CDR3: TGCAGTGCTAGAGATTTAACAGTCTCTAACTATGGCTACACCTTC.